The rows below give T cell receptor beta chains drawn from one sample of a study of blood T cell repertoires in COVID-19. Sequencing was performed with immunoSEQ multiplex PCR; in TCRdb, only in-frame clones are kept and a portion is missing. In the table there are some 150,000 clones, around 85% of which are singletons. Sequenced input: PBMCs or T cells enriched from blood (not recorded which). These TCRs come from a man aged 45-65 years who had recovered from COVID-19. The CDR3 runs from the conserved cysteine through the conserved F or W. D genes are given only for firm matches. Not all rows give a size; the values are once, few, many and, for expanded clones, a class.

D gene: -
V gene: TRBV6-5
J gene: TRBJ2-7
clone size: -
CDR3 protein: CASSSGGLVWDEQYF
CDR3 DNA: TGTGCCAGCAGTAGCGGCGGCCTCGTTTGGGACGAGCAGTACTTC

D gene: -
V gene: TRBV6-4
J gene: TRBJ1-4
clone size: -
CDR3 protein: CASSDVGTTNEKLFF
CDR3 DNA: TGTGCCAGCAGTGACGTCGGGACAACTAATGAAAAACTGTTTTTT

D gene: -
V gene: TRBV18
J gene: TRBJ2-5
clone size: -
CDR3 protein: CASSPLAEQETQYF
CDR3 DNA: TGTGCCAGCTCACCCTTAGCGGAACAAGAGACCCAGTACTTC

D gene: -
V gene: TRBV30
J gene: TRBJ2-2
clone size: -
CDR3 protein: CAWTDTGRTGELFF
CDR3 DNA: TGTGCCTGGACGGATACAGGGCGCACCGGGGAGCTGTTTTTT

D gene: TRBD2
V gene: TRBV7-3
J gene: TRBJ2-1
clone size: -
CDR3 protein: CASSPNEPGLAGGEQFF
CDR3 DNA: TGTGCCAGCAGCCCGAACGAACCCGGACTAGCGGGCGGGGAGCAGTTCTTC

D gene: -
V gene: TRBV7-2
J gene: TRBJ1-1
clone size: -
CDR3 protein: CASSLAPGNTEAFF
CDR3 DNA: TGTGCCAGCAGCTTAGCCCCGGGGAACACTGAAGCTTTCTTT

D gene: -
V gene: TRBV4-3
J gene: TRBJ1-5
clone size: -
CDR3 protein: CASSQDYEVQPQHF
CDR3 DNA: TGCGCCAGCAGCCAAGATTACGAGGTACAGCCCCAGCATTTT

D gene: TRBD1
V gene: TRBV7-3
J gene: TRBJ1-6
clone size: -
CDR3 protein: CASSSGQASNSPLHF
CDR3 DNA: TGTGCCAGCAGCTCGGGACAGGCCTCTAATTCACCCCTCCACTTT

D gene: TRBD1
V gene: TRBV27
J gene: TRBJ1-2
clone size: -
CDR3 protein: CASSVGTGDLYGYTF
CDR3 DNA: TGTGCCAGCAGTGTCGGGACAGGGGACCTCTATGGCTACACCTTC

D gene: -
V gene: TRBV5-1
J gene: TRBJ1-1
clone size: -
CDR3 protein: CASSLEGRAEAFF
CDR3 DNA: TGCGCCAGCAGCTTGGAGGGCAGGGCTGAAGCTTTCTTT

D gene: TRBD1
V gene: TRBV4-1
J gene: TRBJ2-1
clone size: -
CDR3 protein: CASSQDPGQGNNEQFF
CDR3 DNA: TGCGCCAGCAGCCAAGATCCGGGACAGGGAAACAATGAGCAGTTCTTC

D gene: -
V gene: TRBV7-2
J gene: TRBJ1-3
clone size: -
CDR3 protein: CASSYVAGNTIYF
CDR3 DNA: TGTGCCAGCAGCTACGTGGCAGGAAACACCATATATTTT

D gene: -
V gene: TRBV4-3
J gene: TRBJ2-3
clone size: -
CDR3 protein: CASSRTGASVTDTQYF
CDR3 DNA: TGCGCCAGCAGCCGAACCGGGGCTAGCGTCACAGATACGCAGTATTTT

D gene: TRBD1
V gene: TRBV27
J gene: TRBJ1-1
clone size: once
CDR3 protein: CASSFSRQGTEAFF
CDR3 DNA: TGTGCCAGCAGTTTTTCCCGACAGGGTACTGAAGCTTTCTTT

D gene: -
V gene: TRBV4-2
J gene: TRBJ2-3
clone size: -
CDR3 protein: CASSQGVTAGRRAEDTQYF
CDR3 DNA: TGTGCCAGCAGCCAAGGGGTCACCGCGGGACGGAGGGCCGAAGATACGCAGTATTTT

D gene: TRBD1
V gene: TRBV27
J gene: TRBJ1-2
clone size: -
CDR3 protein: CASSTGQGEGYGYTF
CDR3 DNA: TGTGCCAGCAGTACAGGACAGGGGGAAGGGTATGGCTACACCTTC

D gene: -
V gene: TRBV6-7
J gene: TRBJ1-5
clone size: -
CDR3 protein: CASSYILTSGPNQPQHF
CDR3 DNA: TGTGCCAGCAGTTATATTTTAACGTCAGGGCCTAATCAGCCCCAGCATTTT

D gene: -
V gene: TRBV5-1
J gene: TRBJ1-6
clone size: -
CDR3 protein: CASSLRPQESLHF
CDR3 DNA: TGCGCCAGCAGCTTGCGCCCCCAAGAGTCCCTCCACTTT

D gene: -
V gene: TRBV5-4
J gene: TRBJ1-6
clone size: -
CDR3 protein: CASSLGGAYNSPLHF
CDR3 DNA: TGTGCCAGCAGCTTGGGGGGGGCCTATAATTCACCCCTCCACTTT

D gene: TRBD1
V gene: TRBV7-2
J gene: TRBJ1-1
clone size: many
CDR3 protein: CASSSQGSSNTEAFF
CDR3 DNA: TGTGCCAGCAGCTCACAGGGGTCTTCGAACACTGAAGCTTTCTTT

D gene: -
V gene: TRBV5-1
J gene: TRBJ2-2
clone size: -
CDR3 protein: CASRKTENTGELFF
CDR3 DNA: TGCGCCAGCAGGAAAACAGAAAACACCGGGGAGCTGTTTTTT

D gene: TRBD2
V gene: TRBV5-8
J gene: TRBJ2-1
clone size: few
CDR3 protein: CASSLSGGSYNEQFF
CDR3 DNA: TGTGCCAGCAGCTTGTCGGGGGGCTCCTACAATGAGCAGTTCTTC

D gene: -
V gene: TRBV6-5
J gene: TRBJ2-1
clone size: -
CDR3 protein: CASSYGSSYNEQFF
CDR3 DNA: TGTGCCAGCAGTTACGGGAGCTCCTACAATGAGCAGTTCTTC

D gene: -
V gene: TRBV21-1
J gene: TRBJ1-5
clone size: -
CDR3 protein: CASSKTLGGTQPQHF
CDR3 DNA: TGTGCCAGCAGCAAAACGTTGGGGGGGACTCAGCCCCAGCATTTT

D gene: TRBD1
V gene: TRBV10-3
J gene: TRBJ1-2
clone size: -
CDR3 protein: CAISEAGQGERHTF
CDR3 DNA: TGTGCCATCAGTGAGGCCGGGCAGGGGGAACGTCACACCTTC

D gene: -
V gene: TRBV6-5
J gene: TRBJ1-1
clone size: once
CDR3 protein: CASSYSTGEAFF
CDR3 DNA: TGTGCCAGCAGTTACTCGACCGGGGAAGCTTTCTTT

D gene: -
V gene: TRBV6-5
J gene: TRBJ1-3
clone size: -
CDR3 protein: CASEGLSGTIYF
CDR3 DNA: TGTGCCAGCGAGGGACTGTCGGGCACCATATATTTT

D gene: -
V gene: TRBV5-1
J gene: TRBJ2-7
clone size: -
CDR3 protein: CASSTGGYEQYF
CDR3 DNA: TGCGCCAGCAGCACTGGAGGGTACGAGCAGTACTTC

D gene: TRBD1
V gene: TRBV6-5
J gene: TRBJ2-7
clone size: -
CDR3 protein: CASSPPGQGVSEQYF
CDR3 DNA: TGTGCCAGCAGCCCGCCGGGACAGGGGGTATCAGAGCAGTACTTC

D gene: -
V gene: TRBV30
J gene: TRBJ2-5
clone size: -
CDR3 protein: CAWRRPETQYF
CDR3 DNA: TGTGCCTGGAGGAGGCCGGAGACCCAGTACTTC

D gene: -
V gene: TRBV3-1/TRBV3-2
J gene: TRBJ2-7
clone size: -
CDR3 protein: CASSHLSYEQYF
CDR3 DNA: TGTGCCAGCAGCCACCTTTCCTACGAGCAGTACTTC

D gene: TRBD1
V gene: TRBV7-3
J gene: TRBJ1-6
clone size: -
CDR3 protein: CASSLTAGGRSPLHF
CDR3 DNA: TGTGCCAGCAGCTTAACGGCAGGGGGAAGGTCACCCCTCCACTTT

D gene: TRBD1
V gene: TRBV2
J gene: TRBJ2-3
clone size: -
CDR3 protein: CASRRPGQGASTDTQYF
CDR3 DNA: TGTGCCAGCAGGCGACCGGGACAGGGGGCTAGCACAGATACGCAGTATTTT

D gene: -
V gene: TRBV27
J gene: TRBJ1-6
clone size: -
CDR3 protein: CASSPQEYNSPLHF
CDR3 DNA: TGTGCCAGCAGCCCACAGGAGTATAATTCACCCCTCCACTTT

D gene: -
V gene: TRBV5-1
J gene: TRBJ2-6
clone size: -
CDR3 protein: CASREGSGANVLTF
CDR3 DNA: TGCGCCAGCAGAGAGGGCTCTGGGGCCAACGTCCTGACTTTC

D gene: -
V gene: TRBV13
J gene: TRBJ2-7
clone size: -
CDR3 protein: CASSPGLTYEQYF
CDR3 DNA: TGTGCCAGCAGCCCGGGACTGACCTACGAGCAGTACTTC

D gene: TRBD1
V gene: TRBV28
J gene: TRBJ1-2
clone size: -
CDR3 protein: CASSSGQGAGGYTF
CDR3 DNA: TGTGCCAGCAGTTCGGGACAGGGGGCGGGTGGCTACACCTTC

D gene: TRBD1
V gene: TRBV11-1
J gene: TRBJ2-7
clone size: -
CDR3 protein: CASSSPPGQSSYEQYF
CDR3 DNA: TGTGCCAGCAGCTCACCGCCGGGACAGAGCTCCTACGAGCAGTACTTC

D gene: TRBD1
V gene: TRBV7-9
J gene: TRBJ2-2
clone size: -
CDR3 protein: CASSFSGQGRTGELFF
CDR3 DNA: TGTGCCAGCAGCTTCTCGGGACAGGGACGGACCGGGGAGCTGTTTTTT

D gene: -
V gene: TRBV12-3/TRBV12-4
J gene: TRBJ2-7
clone size: -
CDR3 protein: CASSLSRAHEQYF
CDR3 DNA: TGTGCCAGCAGTTTGTCCAGGGCGCACGAGCAGTACTTC